This T cell receptor beta chain was obtained from a study of blood T cell repertoires in COVID-19. The wider study: T cells, B-cell-depleted T cells, or PBMCs supplied cDNA or gDNA.

The CDR3 runs 14 residues. V lost 5 bases and J 5 bases, leaving 13 bases between the germline ends. Germline values: CDR1 MNHEY, CDR2 SVGEGT. Per the original methods: Using reference gene primer amplification, nucleated cell counts were estimated. This table comes from immunoSEQ multiplex PCR, and its TCRdb copy is limited to in-frame clones, with some not included. The V and J calls and clone size are taken from that table; D and trimming were inferred from the DNA. The table lists approximately 97,000 clones, nearly 90% of them singletons, with roughly 2% in the top ten. The V call is TRBV6-2 or TRBV6-3, the J call TRBJ2-1; perhaps TRBD1 as D (6 bases). The source of this sequence is a man in his fifties with active COVID-19. The specimen sequenced was peripheral blood. CDR3 DNA: TGTGCCAGCAGTGACCGGGACAACCACAATGAGCAGTTCTTC. It specifies CASSDRDNHNEQFF.